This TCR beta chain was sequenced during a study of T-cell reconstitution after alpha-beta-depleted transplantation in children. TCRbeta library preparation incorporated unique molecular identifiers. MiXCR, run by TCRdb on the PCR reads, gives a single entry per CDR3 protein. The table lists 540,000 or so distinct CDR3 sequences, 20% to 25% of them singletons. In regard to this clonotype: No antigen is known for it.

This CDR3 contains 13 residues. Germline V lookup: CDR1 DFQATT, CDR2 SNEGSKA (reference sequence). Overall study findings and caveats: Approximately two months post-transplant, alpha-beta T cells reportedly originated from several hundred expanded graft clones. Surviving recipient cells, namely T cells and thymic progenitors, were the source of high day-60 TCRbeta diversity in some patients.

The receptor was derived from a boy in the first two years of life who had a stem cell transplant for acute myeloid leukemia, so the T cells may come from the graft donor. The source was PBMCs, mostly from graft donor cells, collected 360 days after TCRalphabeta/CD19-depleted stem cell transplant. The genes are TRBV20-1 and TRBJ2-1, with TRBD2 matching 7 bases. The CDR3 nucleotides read TGCAGCCCTCGTGATTCGGGAGGCAATGAGCAGTTCTTC. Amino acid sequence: CSPRDSGGNEQFF.